This T cell receptor beta chain was captured by sequencing in a study of cytomegalovirus exposure and HLA in healthy donors. CDR1 is LNHNV and CDR2 is YYDKDF in the germline V gene (reference sequence). The CDR3 sequence is 12 residues long. Trimming took off 5 bases at V and 9 bases at J, with 13 bases between the two ends. The PCR made use of 60 Vbeta and 13 Jbeta primers. Using immunoSEQ multiplex PCR, the repertoire was profiled, and TCRdb retains in-frame clones only, with some absent. The sample holds under 250,000 clones, roughly 84% seen once. Whole-study results and caveats: Several of the most significant clusters were apparently associated with common viral pathogens in a later analysis. CMV serostatus alone was available as immune exposure information.

Details on this clone: Its cognate antigen is unknown.

The chain couples TRBV15 to TRBJ1-1; D ambiguous. The sequence was obtained from a girl between 2 and 10 years old in good health and CMV-seronegative. Specimen: PBMCs. The CDR3 sequence is CATSSGSKKAFF. In DNA, the CDR3 is TGTGCCACCAGCTCCGGGTCGAAAAAAGCTTTCTTT.